Shown below are 22 T cell receptor beta chains from a single sample sequenced in a study of blood T cell repertoires in COVID-19. Sequencing was performed with immunoSEQ multiplex PCR; in TCRdb, only in-frame clones are kept and a portion is missing. The top ten clones hold roughly 1.1% of a sample with about 300,000 clones, around 83% of them seen once. Sequenced input: peripheral blood. These TCRs come from a woman aged 45-65 years with acute or convalescent COVID-19.

The chain recombines TRBV7-2 with TRBJ2-2; perhaps TRBD1 as D (7 bases). Trimming cost V 5 bases and J 4 bases, with 17 bases left between them. CDR3 length: 16 amino acids. Germline CDR1 and CDR2: SGHTA and FQGNSA. CDR3 region: CASSPRERGRTGELFF. In DNA, the CDR3 is TGTGCCAGCAGCCCCCGGGAGAGGGGGCGCACCGGGGAGCTGTTTTTT.

This chain uses TRBV28 with TRBJ1-1; D gene ambiguous. Trimming took off 6 bases at V and 3 bases at J, with 17 bases between the two ends. Germline values: CDR1 MDHEN, CDR2 SYDVKM. This CDR3 contains 15 residues. The CDR3 sequence: CASSLGSTGYTEAFF. In DNA form, the CDR3 reads TGTGCCAGCAGCCTCGGGTCAACGGGGTACACTGAAGCTTTCTTT.

V is TRBV7-2 and J is TRBJ2-1, with a weak D call TRBD1 (6 bases). This CDR3 spans 16 amino acids. Trimming took off 5 bases at V and 8 bases at J, with 22 bases between the two ends. Per germline, CDR1 SGHTA and CDR2 FQGNSA. The CDR3 region is CASSPWGAGAVDEQFF. CDR3 nucleotides: TGTGCCAGCAGCCCCTGGGGTGCAGGGGCGGTCGATGAGCAGTTCTTC.

The chain has TRBV3-1 (or the pseudogene TRBV3-2) and TRBJ2-5, with 13 positions matching TRBD2. V dropped 2 bases and J dropped 9; count of bases not matched to a gene: 15. Germline V lookup: CDR1 LGHDT, CDR2 YNNKEL (reference sequence). CDR3 length: 18 amino acids. CDR3 in amino acids: CASSQKRPGLAGAGAQYF. The CDR3 bases are TGTGCCAGCAGCCAAAAAAGGCCAGGACTAGCGGGGGCCGGGGCCCAGTACTTC.

This clone has just one count. The chain combines TRBV7-8 with TRBJ1-1; TRBD1 aligns across 11 bases. The CDR3 extends over 18 amino acids. Germline CDR1 and CDR2: SGHVS and FQNEAQ. Unmatched junction bases numbered 15, after V lost 5 bases and J lost 4 bases. The CDR3 sequence is CASSPRTGGAIRVTEAFF. Written as DNA, the CDR3 is TGTGCCAGCAGCCCCAGGACAGGGGGCGCGATCAGGGTCACTGAAGCTTTCTTT.

The V gene is TRBV3-1 (or the pseudogene TRBV3-2), the J gene TRBJ2-3; D call uncertain. Trimming removed 4 bases at V and 6 bases at J, with 11 bases between. CDR1 and CDR2 (germline): LGHDT, YNNKEL (reference sequence). This CDR3 comprises 13 residues. This CDR3 reads CASSPDARDTQYF. The CDR3 DNA is TGTGCCAGCAGCCCCGATGCTAGGGATACGCAGTATTTT.

The CDR3 protein is CASSFGRAEAFF. CDR3 DNA sequence: TGTGCCAGCAGTTTTGGGCGCGCTGAAGCTTTCTTT. The V gene is TRBV28, the J gene TRBJ1-1; D gene uncertain. Germline V lookup: CDR1 MDHEN, CDR2 SYDVKM. This CDR3 is built from 12 residues. Trimming pared 3 bases from V and 6 bases from J, leaving 8 bases between.

V usage is TRBV5-1 and J usage is TRBJ2-1; 11 positions match TRBD2. This CDR3 has 16 residues. With V trimmed by 7 bases and J by 5 bases, 11 bases remained unmatched. Germline CDR1 reads SGHRS; CDR2 reads YFSETQ. This chain's CDR3 is CASRPTGTSGDNEQFF. For the CDR3, the DNA is TGCGCCAGCCGCCCTACCGGGACTAGCGGTGACAATGAGCAGTTCTTC. The entire variable domain, with the rest obtained from reference TRBV5-1 and TRBJ2-1, is as follows: KAGVTQTPRYLIKTRGQQVTLSCSPISGHRSVSWYQQTPGQGLQFLFEYFSETQRNKGNFPGRFSGRQFSNSRSEMNVSTLELGDSALYLCASRPTGTSGDNEQFFGPGTRLTVL.

The chain joins TRBV9 to TRBJ2-2; 7 nucleotides agree with TRBD1. J was trimmed by 3 bases and V by 1 base; bases with no gene match: 6. Germline V gives CDR1 SGDLS, CDR2 YYNGEE. CDR3 length: 16 residues. The CDR3 DNA reads as TGTGCCAGCAGCGTAACGGACAGGCTATACACCGGGGAGCTGTTTTTT. It specifies CASSVTDRLYTGELFF.

The chain uses TRBV4-1 and TRBJ1-1; possibly TRBD1 for D (5 bases). The length of the CDR3 is 16 residues. Germline V lookup: CDR1 MGHRA, CDR2 YSYEKL. With 5 bases removed from V and 5 bases from J, the gap between germline ends came to 21 bases. The CDR3 spells CASSSLTSGGGTEAFF. The CDR3, as DNA: TGCGCCAGCAGCTCCCTCACCTCCGGTGGGGGGACTGAAGCTTTCTTT.

This chain uses TRBV2 with TRBJ2-2; 7 nucleotides align to TRBD2. CDR3 length: 12 residues. V gave up 8 bases and J gave up 5 bases; unmatched junction bases: 2. The germline gives CDR1 SNHLY, CDR2 FYNNEI. The CDR3: CASGGETGELFF. DNA of the CDR3: TGTGCCAGCGGGGGGGAAACCGGGGAGCTGTTTTTT.

This clone was counted a few times. The CDR3 loop is CASSPNRDEQYF. DNA of the CDR3: TGTGCCAGCTCACCGAATCGCGACGAGCAGTACTTC. This sequence joins TRBV18 and TRBJ2-7; unclear D gene. This CDR3 region has 12 residues. V lost 3 bases, J lost 5 bases, and 8 bases lay in between. The V gene's germline CDR1 is KGHSH and CDR2 LQKENI.

V is TRBV11-3 and J is TRBJ2-3; TRBD2 matches 8 bases. V gave up 5 bases and J gave up 4 bases; unmatched junction bases: 8. In germline, CDR1 is SGHNT, CDR2 YENEEA. The CDR3 is made up of 15 amino acids. The CDR3 reads CASSVRGLGSDTQYF. Written as DNA, the CDR3 is TGTGCCAGCAGCGTTAGGGGACTAGGCTCAGATACGCAGTATTTT.

The chain carries TRBV28 and TRBJ1-2; TRBD1 might be the D (6 bases). Germline V gives CDR1 MDHEN, CDR2 SYDVKM. This CDR3 region has 15 residues. Between the trimmed V and J ends, which lost 1 base and 0 bases, there was a span of 9 bases. The CDR3 sequence is CASSLSGASNYGYTF. The CDR3 bases are TGTGCCAGCAGTTTATCAGGGGCTTCTAACTATGGCTACACCTTC.

V and J are TRBV7-9 and TRBJ1-1; D is perhaps TRBD1 (6 bases). The CDR3 runs 12 residues. Germline V gene lookup returns CDR1 SEHNR and CDR2 FQNEAQ (reference sequence). Deletions cut 7 bases from V and 6 bases from J, with 12 bases between. Here the CDR3 DNA reads TGTGCCAGCACCCGGGGGGCCTCTGAAGCTTTCTTT. It codes for CASTRGASEAFF.

This clone was found a few times. The chain combines TRBV5-1 with TRBJ2-5; 14 bases line up with TRBD2. With V trimmed by 4 bases and J by 4 bases, 9 bases remained unmatched. From germline, CDR1 is SGHRS and CDR2 YFSETQ. CDR3 size: 17 residues. In DNA, the CDR3 is TGCGCCAGCAGCGTATCCGGGACTAGCGGGAGTGGAGAGACCCAGTACTTC. This sequence encodes CASSVSGTSGSGETQYF.

This clone has a handful of counts. J is TRBJ2-1 and V is TRBV6-4, with 14 bases aligning to TRBD2. J lost 7 bases, V lost 1 base, and 3 bases had no gene match. Germline V CDR1 and CDR2: MRHNA, SNTAGT. The CDR3 spans 16 residues. The CDR3 here is CASSDFGTSGRNEQFF. The CDR3 region has the DNA TGTGCCAGCAGTGACTTTGGGACTAGCGGGAGAAATGAGCAGTTCTTC.

The chain joins TRBV10-3 to TRBJ2-1; 7 bases agree with TRBD1. V gave up 7 bases and J gave up 6 bases; unmatched junction bases: 3. The CDR3 covers 12 residues. Germline CDR1 ENHRY, CDR2 SYGVKD. CDR3 sequence: CAINRQGNEQFF. CDR3 coding DNA: TGTGCCATCAACCGACAGGGCAATGAGCAGTTCTTC.

A note on this clone: Other DNA sequences of this sample code for an identical CDR3. The chain is built from TRBV15 and TRBJ2-7; 11 positions match TRBD1. The CDR3 runs to 16 residues. V lost 1 base and J lost 4; bases outside the gene matches: 6. Germline V gene lookup returns CDR1 LNHNV and CDR2 YYDKDF (reference sequence). Here the CDR3 reads CATSRGGQGGSYEQYF. The DNA of the CDR3 is TGTGCCACCAGCAGAGGGGGACAGGGGGGTTCATACGAGCAGTACTTC.

This chain joins TRBV7-2 and TRBJ1-2; D might be TRBD1 (6 bases). This CDR3 has 15 amino acids. Germline loops: CDR1 SGHTA, CDR2 FQGNSA. Trimming removed 5 bases at V and 0 bases at J, with 13 bases between. This chain's CDR3 is CASSKNRQANYGYTF. The DNA of the CDR3 is TGTGCCAGCAGCAAAAACAGACAGGCTAACTATGGCTACACCTTC.

This clone has a single count. J is TRBJ2-1 and V is TRBV29-1; the D is unclear. Germline CDR1 reads SQVTM; CDR2 reads ANQGSEA. Trimming took 3 bases from V and 0 from J, leaving 6 bases between them. CDR3 length: 13 residues. CDR3 bases: TGCAGCGTTGAGCCCAGCTCCTACAATGAGCAGTTCTTC. Amino acid sequence: CSVEPSSYNEQFF.

This clone was picked up a small number of times. The gene calls are TRBV7-9 and TRBJ1-2; D may be TRBD1 (5 bases). The CDR3 is 13 amino acids. The ends were cut back, 5 bases at V and 8 bases at J, with 15 bases in the middle. Germline V gene data show CDR1 as SEHNR and CDR2 as FQNEAQ (reference sequence). This chain's CDR3 is CASSRLQDLGYTF. The CDR3 DNA sequence: TGTGCCAGCAGCCGCCTACAGGATTTAGGCTACACCTTC.